This T cell receptor beta chain originates from a study of blood T cells in healthy people across ages. For the second PCR, which ran for about 7 to 11 cycles, a sample-barcoded 5' primer and a J-beta primer mix were used. TCRdb analysed the 5' RACE reads with MiXCR anew, one entry per CDR3 protein. Here the sample spans hundreds of thousands of distinct CDR3 sequences, about 28% being singletons. The CDR3 is 14 amino acids. After removal of 0 bases from V and 11 bases from J, the junction contained 4 bases not matched to a gene. Germline CDR1 is SGHRS and CDR2 is YFSETQ. The chain combines TRBV5-1 with TRBJ1-6; 8 bases match TRBD1. Sequencing used blood. The TCR comes from a woman of 80 years or more in good health. CDR3 sequence: CASSLGTGLAPLHF. The DNA for the CDR3 is TGCGCCAGCAGCTTGGGGACAGGGTTGGCACCCCTCCACTTT. Variable domain in full (rest from reference TRBV5-1 and TRBJ1-6): KAGVTQTPRYLIKTRGQQVTLSCSPISGHRSVSWYQQTPGQGLQFLFEYFSETQRNKGNFPGRFSGRQFSNSRSEMNVSTLELGDSALYLCASSLGTGLAPLHFGNGTRLTVT.